The rows below give T cell receptor beta chains drawn from one sample of a study of breast tumors, draining lymph nodes, adjacent tissues. A single record per CDR3 protein comes from TCRdb applying MiXCR to the multiplex PCR reads. This table holds about 89,000 distinct CDR3 sequences, around 28% found once. Sequencing was carried out using axillary lymph node tissue. These receptors originate from a female donor with breast cancer. Some clones in this sample may be carry-over from other donors' samples. Both conserved end residues are part of each CDR3.

v_call cdr3_aa
TRBV24-1 CATSELGELLF
TRBV19 CASSSRTANTEAFF
TRBV20-1 CSARDLAGSRDTQYF
TRBV20-1 CSAWADRTYAQYF
TRBV4-1 CASSSRWDAGTLHF
TRBV20-1 CSAIIPMTVRYNEQFF
TRBV18 CASSPYTYEQYF
TRBV19 CASSNTRLAEGNFF
TRBV7-3 CASSSAGTSGTSEQFF
TRBV2 CASSVSRLEQYF
TRBV20-1 CGVGLAGAYEQYF
TRBV7-3 CASSFGSTSYEQYF
TRBV4-1 CASSQDFAVSGELFF